Following are 22 T cell receptor beta chains from one sample sequenced in a study of persistence of HIV-infected CD4 T cells (dated by TCRdb to the early 2020s). The immunoSEQ hsTCRB assay version 4 in survey mode was used to sequence TCRbeta repertoires from genomic DNA. This immuneACCESS table, as held by TCRdb, lists in-frame sequences with V and J called but not all clones. Of the missing ones, under half trace to an unresolved V gene in checked studies; the others have no known cause. This sample gives about 47,000 clones in total; 91% of them show up just once. About 1.7% of the sample is held by the ten biggest clonotypes. Antigens for these TCRs are unknown. The treatment or condition label here, explained by the study, means: suppressive antiretroviral therapy. As a nonspecific positive control representing the CD4+ T cell repertoire, cells were stimulated with anti-CD3/anti-CD28 magnetic beads. Responding CD4+ T cells were sorted on the basis of upregulation of both CD40 ligand and CD69.

The sequenced sample was CD4+ T cells sorted from PBMCs after roughly 18-hour stimulation, obtained from a patient who received antiretroviral therapy. The sample's cell subset or site label is to be understood as: CD40L+CD69+ CD4 T cells responding to anti-CD3/anti-CD28 beads, representing the overall repertoire. The receptors were gathered from an adult man with HIV who was CMV-seropositive.

V is TRBV5-4 and J is TRBJ2-7, with 8 bases matching TRBD1. Losses at the gene ends were 7 bases for V and 1 base for J; bases not matched to a gene: 7. This CDR3 comprises 14 residues. Germline V lookup: CDR1 SGHNT, CDR2 YYREEE (reference sequence). CDR3 loop: CASSHDRGSYEQYF. CDR3 nucleotides: TGTGCCAGCTCACACGACAGGGGTTCCTACGAGCAGTACTTC.

The chain uses TRBV19 and TRBJ2-7; 8 positions match TRBD1. Germline V gene data show CDR1 as LNHDA and CDR2 as SQIVND (reference sequence). The length of the CDR3 is 15 residues. Trimming took 5 bases from V and 2 from J; bases not matched to a gene: 8. CDR3 nucleotide sequence: TGTGCCAGTAGTCCGTGGACAGGGTATACCTACGAGCAGTACTTC. Translating it yields CASSPWTGYTYEQYF.

The chain carries TRBV18 and TRBJ2-1; 9 bases fit TRBD1. The CDR3 is 15 amino acids. With V trimmed by 2 bases and J by 7 bases, 6 bases remained unmatched. Germline V CDR1 and CDR2: KGHSH, LQKENI. The CDR3 loop reads CASSPLTGGNNEQFF. In nucleotides, the CDR3 is TGTGCCAGCTCACCATTGACAGGGGGGAATAATGAGCAGTTCTTC.

The chain recombines TRBV6-5 with TRBJ1-5, with D possibly matching TRBD1 (6 bases). This CDR3 contains 14 residues. The V gene lost 0 bases and the J gene lost 5 bases, with 8 bases spanning the gap. Germline V gene sequence: CDR1 MNHEY, CDR2 SVGAGI. The DNA for the CDR3 is TGTGCCAGCAGTTACTCGGACAGAGATCAGCCCCAGCATTTT. Its protein is CASSYSDRDQPQHF.

CDR3: CASSPQGGTEAFF. CDR3 coding DNA: TGTGCCAGCTCACCACAGGGGGGTACTGAAGCTTTCTTT. V is TRBV18 and J is TRBJ1-1; TRBD1 is a possible D gene (6 bases). Trimming removed 1 base from V and 5 bases from J, with 8 bases in between. The germline V gene encodes CDR1 KGHSH and CDR2 LQKENI. The CDR3 loop spans 13 amino acids.

The chain recombines TRBV20-1 with TRBJ1-4, with 7 bases lining up with TRBD1. V was clipped by 3 bases and J by 8 bases; unmatched bases: 6. Germline lookup yields CDR1 DFQATT and CDR2 SNEGSKA (reference sequence). CDR3 length equals 13 residues. The CDR3 nucleotides read TGCAGTGCTAGTGACAGGGTCCGCGAAAAACTGTTTTTT. Encoded protein: CSASDRVREKLFF.

J is TRBJ2-7 and V is TRBV5-4; 10 bases align to TRBD2. CDR3 length: 14 amino acids. Trimming at V came to 3 bases and at J to 3 bases, leaving 3 bases not matched to a gene. Germline V gene sequence: CDR1 SGHNT, CDR2 YYREEE (reference sequence). The DNA for the CDR3 is TGTGCCAGCAGCTCCGGGACTAGCGACTACGAGCAGTACTTC. It codes for CASSSGTSDYEQYF.

The V call is TRBV7-2, the J call TRBJ1-1; D unclear. The CDR3 consists of 14 residues. Germline V gene sequence: CDR1 SGHTA, CDR2 FQGNSA. Trimming took off 5 bases at V and 5 bases at J, with 15 bases between the two ends. DNA of the CDR3: TGTGCCAGCAGCCAAACAAGAGATGGAACTGAAGCTTTCTTT. Translation gives CASSQTRDGTEAFF.

This clone occurred a few times. The chain combines TRBV28 with TRBJ1-1; tentatively, D is TRBD1 (5 bases). This CDR3 has 15 residues. With 7 bases removed from V and 1 base from J, the gap between germline ends came to 16 bases. Germline assignment: CDR1 MDHEN and CDR2 SYDVKM. CDR3 bases: TGTGCCAGCAAGGCCCCGGGCAGGGCGAACACTGAAGCTTTCTTT. Its translation: CASKAPGRANTEAFF.

The gene calls are TRBV10-3 and TRBJ2-2; possibly TRBD1 for D (6 bases). This CDR3 contains 16 residues. V lost 10 bases and J 2 bases, leaving 20 bases between the germline ends. Germline lookup yields CDR1 ENHRY and CDR2 SYGVKD. CDR3 in amino acids: CATSKDRLGNTGELFF. The DNA for the CDR3 is TGTGCCACCTCAAAAGACAGGCTAGGAAACACCGGGGAGCTGTTTTTT.

The CDR3 is CASSLVVTTDTQYF. The CDR3 coding sequence is TGTGCCAGCAGTCTAGTCGTAACAACAGATACGCAGTATTTT. This chain connects TRBV7-2 to TRBJ2-3; no definite D call. CDR1 SGHTA and CDR2 FQGNSA come from the germline V gene. This CDR3 has 14 residues. V lost 6 bases and J lost 3, with 13 bases in between.

The chain links TRBV5-4 to TRBJ2-3, with 12 bases identical to TRBD2. The V segment lost 5 bases and the J segment 2 bases; nucleotides outside the gene matches: 6. Germline V gene data show CDR1 as SGHNT and CDR2 as YYREEE (reference sequence). There are 16 residues in the CDR3. The CDR3 region is CASSSGTSGPTDTQYF. As DNA, the CDR3 is TGTGCCAGCAGTTCCGGGACTAGCGGGCCCACAGATACGCAGTATTTT.

The chain uses TRBV15 and TRBJ1-4; 7 bases map to TRBD1. Trimming took 5 bases from V and 5 from J; bases not matched to a gene: 11. The germline V gene has CDR1 LNHNV and CDR2 YYDKDF (reference sequence). This CDR3 has 16 amino acids. The CDR3 DNA is TGTGCCACCAGCGAACGTCCCGGGACAGCAAATGAAAAACTGTTTTTT. Translation: CATSERPGTANEKLFF.

The chain carries TRBV7-9 and TRBJ1-5; TRBD1 is a possible D gene (6 bases). V lost 4 bases and J 0 bases, leaving 10 bases between the germline ends. Germline CDR1 SEHNR, CDR2 FQNEAQ (reference sequence). This CDR3 contains 15 residues. For the CDR3, the DNA is TGTGCCAGCAGCTCAGCGGGACATAGCAATCAGCCCCAGCATTTT. As protein: CASSSAGHSNQPQHF.

J is TRBJ2-7 and V is TRBV18, with D unclear. There are 15 residues in the CDR3. Germline values: CDR1 KGHSH, CDR2 LQKENI. Trimming pared 2 bases from V and 0 bases from J, leaving 11 bases between. DNA for the CDR3: TGTGCCAGCTCACCAACCCAAAAGAGCTCCTACGAGCAGTACTTC. This translates into CASSPTQKSSYEQYF.

This chain links TRBV5-1 with TRBJ1-2, with D unresolved. The CDR3 runs 13 residues. V was shortened by 1 base and J by 7 bases, with 11 bases between the two germline ends. The germline V gene encodes CDR1 SGHRS and CDR2 YFSETQ. Written as DNA, the CDR3 is TGCGCCAGCAGCTTGTCCCCAGAAGGTGGCTACACCTTC. Amino acid sequence: CASSLSPEGGYTF.

This sequence joins TRBV14 and TRBJ1-4; tentative D call: TRBD1 (6 bases). V gave up 4 bases and J gave up 6 bases, with 9 bases separating them. There are 13 residues in the CDR3. Germline V CDR1 and CDR2: SGHDN, FVKESK. The CDR3 reads CASSRGPDEKLFF. In DNA, the CDR3 is TGTGCCAGCAGCCGGGGGCCTGATGAAAAACTGTTTTTT.

This rearrangement joins TRBV19 to TRBJ2-7; D uncertain. This CDR3 region has 11 residues. The germline CDR1 and CDR2 sequences are LNHDA and SQIVND (reference sequence). CDR3: CAQAISYEQYF. The CDR3 DNA sequence: TGTGCTCAGGCCATATCCTACGAGCAGTACTTC.

The chain couples TRBV6-2 or TRBV6-3 to TRBJ1-5; D is unclear. The CDR3 length is 13 residues. Trimming pared 2 bases from V and 6 bases from J, leaving 8 bases between. Germline CDR1 reads MNHEY; CDR2 reads SVGEGT. The CDR3 region has the DNA TGTGCCAGCAGTTACGCCGAAGGTCAGCCCCAGCATTTT. Translated: CASSYAEGQPQHF.

The rearrangement uses TRBV4-2 and TRBJ1-2; D is possibly TRBD1 (6 bases). The CDR3 is 17 amino acids. The V end lost 5 bases, the J end lost 4 bases, and 23 bases lay between the germline ends. From germline, CDR1 is LGHNA and CDR2 YNFKEQ. The CDR3 reads CASSGTGGQGVAYGYTF. In DNA form, the CDR3 reads TGTGCCAGCAGCGGGACCGGGGGACAAGGGGTAGCCTATGGCTACACCTTC.

The table lists this clone with a count of one. The chain employs TRBV7-9 and TRBJ2-1; TRBD2 aligns across 12 bases. This CDR3 has 17 amino acids. After removal of 5 bases from V and 8 bases from J, the junction contained 13 bases not matched to a gene. Germline loops: CDR1 SEHNR, CDR2 FQNEAQ (reference sequence). The CDR3 coding sequence is TGTGCCAGCAGCACTAGGGGGGGGACTAGCGGGTCGTATGAGCAGTTCTTC. Protein: CASSTRGGTSGSYEQFF.

The chain recombines TRBV7-2 with TRBJ2-1, with TRBD2 matching 9 bases. CDR3 size: 14 residues. Unmatched junction bases numbered 6, after V lost 3 bases and J lost 9 bases. Germline CDR1 reads SGHTA; CDR2 reads FQGNSA. CDR3 DNA: TGTGCCAGCAGCTTTATAGCGGGGGACGGTGAGCAGTTCTTC. This sequence encodes CASSFIAGDGEQFF.